Included here is one T cell receptor (beta chain) sequence, with context. The antigen is unknown. This sample was included in a study of T cell clones after liver transplantation. Study findings and constraints: Graft donor-reactive T cells possibly entered the graft instead of undergoing deletion. Conclusions were preliminary, with small, heterogeneous patient groups.

The protocol was immunoSEQ multiplex PCR, while the TCRdb copy is restricted to in-frame clones and leaves out a portion. Of more than 45,000 clones listed, around 70% are singletons. Unstimulated PBMCs were sorted into CD3+CD4+ and CD3+CD8+ populations. This CDR3 comprises 15 residues. Trimming removed 2 bases from V and 5 bases from J, with 16 bases in between. The germline V gene encodes CDR1 GTSNPN and CDR2 SVGIG (reference sequence). The specimen was CD4+ T cells from blood, collected at the roughly 15-month timepoint. The source is a human patient who received a liver transplant. Some T cells may be the graft donor's. V gene TRBV30 combines with J gene TRBJ1-3; TRBD1 might be the D (5 bases). CDR3 amino acids: CAWSTPLTERNTIYF. CDR3 nucleotides: TGTGCCTGGAGTACACCCCTGACAGAGAGAAACACCATATATTTT.